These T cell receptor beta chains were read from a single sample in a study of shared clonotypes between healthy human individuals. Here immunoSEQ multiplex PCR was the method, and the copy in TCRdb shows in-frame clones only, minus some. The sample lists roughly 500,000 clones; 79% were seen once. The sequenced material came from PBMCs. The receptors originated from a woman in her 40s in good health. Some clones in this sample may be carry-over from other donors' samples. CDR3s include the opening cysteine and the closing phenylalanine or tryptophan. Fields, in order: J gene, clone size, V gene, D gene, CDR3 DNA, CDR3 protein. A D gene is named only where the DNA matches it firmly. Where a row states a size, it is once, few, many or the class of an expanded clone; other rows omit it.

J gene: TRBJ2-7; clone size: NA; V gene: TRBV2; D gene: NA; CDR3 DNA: TGTGCCAGCAGTGAAGGGACGATCTACGAGCAGTACTTC; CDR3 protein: CASSEGTIYEQYF
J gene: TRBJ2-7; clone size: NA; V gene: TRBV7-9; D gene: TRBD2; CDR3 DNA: TGTGCCAGCAGCCCCGGGACTACAGCCTACGAGCAGTACTTC; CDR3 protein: CASSPGTTAYEQYF
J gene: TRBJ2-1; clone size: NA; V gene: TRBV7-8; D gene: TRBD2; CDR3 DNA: TGTGCCAGCAGCTTCGGGACTAGCGGGGGTGAGCAGTTCTTC; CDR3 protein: CASSFGTSGGEQFF
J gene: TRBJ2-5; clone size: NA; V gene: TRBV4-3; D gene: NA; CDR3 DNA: TGCGCCAGCAGCCTCGACAGGTACCAAGAGACCCAGTACTTC; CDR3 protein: CASSLDRYQETQYF
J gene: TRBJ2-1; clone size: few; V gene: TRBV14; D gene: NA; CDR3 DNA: TGTGCCAGCAGCCCCCGCCACCATCCTACAATCGTGCAGTTCTTC; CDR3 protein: CASSPRHHPTIVQFF
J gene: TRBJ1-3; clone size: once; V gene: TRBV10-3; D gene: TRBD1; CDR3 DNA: TGTGCCATCAGCTCCGCGACAGGGCGCTCTGGAAACACCATATATTTT; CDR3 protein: CAISSATGRSGNTIYF
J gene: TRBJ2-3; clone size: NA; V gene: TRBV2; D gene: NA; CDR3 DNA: TGTGCCAGCACCCCGCTCCATGGACCAGATACGCAGTATTTT; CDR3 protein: CASTPLHGPDTQYF
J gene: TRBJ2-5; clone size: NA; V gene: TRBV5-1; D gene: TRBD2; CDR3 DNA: TGCGCCAGCAGCTTGGTACCGACTAGCGGGACCCAAGAGACCCAGTACTTC; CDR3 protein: CASSLVPTSGTQETQYF
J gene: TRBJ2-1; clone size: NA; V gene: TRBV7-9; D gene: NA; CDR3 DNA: TGTGCCAGCAGCTTCCTAGCCCTTAGCTCCTACAATGAGCAGTTCTTC; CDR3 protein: CASSFLALSSYNEQFF
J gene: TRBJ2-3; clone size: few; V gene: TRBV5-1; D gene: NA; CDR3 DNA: TGCGCCAGCAGCTTGGAGGGGCGGGGAAGCACAGATACGCAGTATTTT; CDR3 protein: CASSLEGRGSTDTQYF